This T cell receptor (beta chain) is drawn from a study of cytomegalovirus exposure and HLA in healthy donors. In the PCR, 60 Vbeta and 13 Jbeta primers were used. As processed by the authors: Around 11 million of about 88 million unique TCR beta chains were shared, per a later count. Assay: immunoSEQ multiplex PCR; the TCRdb copy retains only in-frame clones and omits some. The V and J calls and clone size are taken from that table; D and trimming were inferred from the DNA. Found here are under 200,000 clones, about four fifths of them singletons; the top ten hold 8% to 10%. This CDR3 has 14 residues. Germline CDR1 and CDR2: SGHKS and YYEKEE (reference sequence). Trimming took 1 base from V and 1 from J; bases not matched to a gene: 1. Study-level results: Altogether, about 160 TCR beta chains were recorded as cytomegalovirus-associated. Trimming of TCR beta V- and J-genes showed a link, identified in a later analysis, to a missense DCLRE1C variant.

Healthy individuals who donated bone marrow served as the donors. Of note for this clone: Its antigen is still unknown.

This sequence originates from a male donor in good health and CMV-seropositive. The genes are TRBV5-5 and TRBJ2-7; 8 bases are a match to TRBD2. The sequenced sample was PBMCs. The CDR3 loop reads CASSLTSGSYEQYF. The CDR3 nucleotides are TGTGCCAGCAGCTTGACTAGCGGATCCTACGAGCAGTACTTC.